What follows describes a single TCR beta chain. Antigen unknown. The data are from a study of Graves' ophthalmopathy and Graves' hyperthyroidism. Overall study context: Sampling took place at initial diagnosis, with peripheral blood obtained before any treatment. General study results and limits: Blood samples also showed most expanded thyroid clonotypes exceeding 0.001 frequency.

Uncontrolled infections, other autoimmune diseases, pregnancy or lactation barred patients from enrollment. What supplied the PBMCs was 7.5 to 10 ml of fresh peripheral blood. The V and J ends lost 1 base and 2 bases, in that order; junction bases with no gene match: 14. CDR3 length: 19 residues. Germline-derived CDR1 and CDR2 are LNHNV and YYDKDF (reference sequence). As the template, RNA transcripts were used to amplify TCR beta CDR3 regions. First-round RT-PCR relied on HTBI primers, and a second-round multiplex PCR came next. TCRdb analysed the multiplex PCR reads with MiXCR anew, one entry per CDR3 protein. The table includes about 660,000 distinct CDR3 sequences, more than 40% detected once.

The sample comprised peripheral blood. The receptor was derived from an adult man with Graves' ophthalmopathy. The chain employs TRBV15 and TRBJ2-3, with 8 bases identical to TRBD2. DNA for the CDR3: TGTGCCACCAGCAGAGTGCCTAGCGGGTGGGCCGCTTCCACAGATACGCAGTATTTT. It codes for CATSRVPSGWAASTDTQYF.